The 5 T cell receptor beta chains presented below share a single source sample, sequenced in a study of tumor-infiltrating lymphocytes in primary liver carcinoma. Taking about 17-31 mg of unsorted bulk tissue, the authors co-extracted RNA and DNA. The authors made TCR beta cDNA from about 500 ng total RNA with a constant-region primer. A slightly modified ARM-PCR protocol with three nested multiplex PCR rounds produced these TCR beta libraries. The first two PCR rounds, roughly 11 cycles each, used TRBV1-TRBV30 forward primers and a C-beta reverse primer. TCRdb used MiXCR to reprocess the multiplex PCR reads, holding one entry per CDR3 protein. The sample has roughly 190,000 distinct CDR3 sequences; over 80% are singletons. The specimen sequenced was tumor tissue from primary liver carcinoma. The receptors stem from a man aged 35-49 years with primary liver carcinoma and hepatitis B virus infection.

Written as DNA, the CDR3 is TGTGCCAACAACTTTAGCGGGCCACTCGACATTGAGCAGTTCTTC. It specifies CANNFSGPLDIEQFF. The chain carries TRBV11-2 and TRBJ2-1; 7 bases are shared with TRBD2. The CDR3 has 15 amino acids. The junction had 18 bases not matched to a gene; V was cut back by 10 bases and J by 9 bases. The V gene's germline CDR1 is SGHAT and CDR2 FQNNGV.

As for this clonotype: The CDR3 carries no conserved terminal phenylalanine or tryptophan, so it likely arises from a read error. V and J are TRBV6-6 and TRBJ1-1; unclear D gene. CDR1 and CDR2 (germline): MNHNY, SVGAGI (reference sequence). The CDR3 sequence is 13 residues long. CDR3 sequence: CASSRDLNTEAFY. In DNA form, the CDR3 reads TGTGCTAGCAGTCGGGATCTGAACACTGAAGCTTTCTAT.

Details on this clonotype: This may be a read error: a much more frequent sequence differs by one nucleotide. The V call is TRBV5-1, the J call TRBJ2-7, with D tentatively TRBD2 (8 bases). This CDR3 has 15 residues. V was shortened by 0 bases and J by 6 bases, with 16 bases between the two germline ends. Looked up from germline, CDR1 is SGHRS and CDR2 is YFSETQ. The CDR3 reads CASSLEAGGTSEQYF. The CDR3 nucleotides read TGCGCCAGCAGCTTGGAGGCAGGGGGGACTAGCGAGCAGTACTTC.

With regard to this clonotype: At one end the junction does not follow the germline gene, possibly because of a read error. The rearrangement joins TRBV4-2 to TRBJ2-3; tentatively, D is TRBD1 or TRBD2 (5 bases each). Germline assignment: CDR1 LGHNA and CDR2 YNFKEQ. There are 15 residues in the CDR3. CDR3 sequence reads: CVSSGFEGSTDTLYF. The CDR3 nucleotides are TGTGTCAGCAGCGGTTTTGAGGGGAGCACAGATACGCTGTATTTT.

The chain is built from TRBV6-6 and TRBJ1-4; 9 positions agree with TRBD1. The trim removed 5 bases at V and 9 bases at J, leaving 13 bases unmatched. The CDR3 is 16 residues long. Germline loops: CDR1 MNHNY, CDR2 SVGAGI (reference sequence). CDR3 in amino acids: CASSNRDRERGQKLFF. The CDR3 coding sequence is TGTGCCAGCAGTAACCGGGACAGGGAGCGAGGCCAAAAACTGTTTTTT.